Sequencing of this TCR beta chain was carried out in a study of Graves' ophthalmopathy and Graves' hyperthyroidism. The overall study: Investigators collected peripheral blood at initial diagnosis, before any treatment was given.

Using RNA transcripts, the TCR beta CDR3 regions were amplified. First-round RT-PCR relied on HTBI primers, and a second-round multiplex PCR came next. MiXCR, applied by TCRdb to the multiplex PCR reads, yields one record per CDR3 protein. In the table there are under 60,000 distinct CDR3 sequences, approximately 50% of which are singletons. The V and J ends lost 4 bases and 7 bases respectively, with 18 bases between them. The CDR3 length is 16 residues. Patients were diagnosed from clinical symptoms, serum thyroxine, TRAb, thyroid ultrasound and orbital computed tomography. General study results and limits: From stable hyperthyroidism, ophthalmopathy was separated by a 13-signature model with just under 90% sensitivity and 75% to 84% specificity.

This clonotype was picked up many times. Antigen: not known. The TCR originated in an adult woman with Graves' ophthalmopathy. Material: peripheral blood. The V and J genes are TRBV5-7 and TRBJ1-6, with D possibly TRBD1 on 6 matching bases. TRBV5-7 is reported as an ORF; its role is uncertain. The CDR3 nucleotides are TGTGCCAGCAGCCTCCGGAACAGGGTGGAAAATTCACCCCTCCACTTT. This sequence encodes CASSLRNRVENSPLHF.